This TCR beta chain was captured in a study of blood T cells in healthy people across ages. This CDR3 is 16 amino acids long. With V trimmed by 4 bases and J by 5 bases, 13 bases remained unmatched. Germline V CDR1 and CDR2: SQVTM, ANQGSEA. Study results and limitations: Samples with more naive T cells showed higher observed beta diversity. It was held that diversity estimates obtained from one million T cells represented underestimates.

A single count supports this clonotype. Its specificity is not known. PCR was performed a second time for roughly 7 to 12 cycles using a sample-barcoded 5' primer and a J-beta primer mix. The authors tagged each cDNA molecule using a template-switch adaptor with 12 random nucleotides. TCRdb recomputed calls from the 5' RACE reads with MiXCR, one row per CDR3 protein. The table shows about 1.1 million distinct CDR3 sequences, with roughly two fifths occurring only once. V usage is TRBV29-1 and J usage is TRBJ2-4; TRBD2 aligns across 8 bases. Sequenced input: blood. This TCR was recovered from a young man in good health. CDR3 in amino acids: CSVVGRNRGGENIQYF. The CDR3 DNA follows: TGCAGCGTTGTGGGCCGGAACCGGGGGGGTGAAAACATTCAGTACTTC.